These T cell receptor beta chains were read from a single sample in a study of CD8 T cells in ankylosing spondylitis. TCRdb called the 5' RACE reads again in MiXCR, with one record for every CDR3 protein. The sample has 250,000 to 400,000 distinct CDR3 sequences; around 10% are singletons. The specimen was blood, either unsorted or a sorted T cell fraction (not recorded which). The receptors shown here come from a female donor with ankylosing spondylitis or in good health (not recorded which). CDR3s include the opening cysteine and the closing phenylalanine or tryptophan. D genes are given only for firm matches. Some rows mark clone size as missing; the rest say once, few, many or name a class of expanded clone.

TRBV5-1,TRBJ2-5,-,many,CASGVGDWETQYF,TGCGCCAGCGGCGTTGGGGATTGGGAGACCCAGTACTTC
TRBV7-6,TRBJ2-2,-,many,CASSPDVLTGELFF,TGTGCCAGCAGCCCGGACGTACTCACCGGGGAGCTGTTTTTT
TRBV6-5,TRBJ1-3,-,many,CASSYGQGYGNTIYF,TGTGCCAGCAGTTACGGCCAGGGGTATGGAAACACCATATATTTT
TRBV7-2,TRBJ2-5,-,many,CASSLLTLSETQYF,TGTGCCAGCAGCCTACTGACCTTATCGGAGACCCAGTACTTC
TRBV5-1,TRBJ2-7,TRBD2,-,CVSSLVASGPYEQYF,TGCGTCAGCAGCTTGGTGGCTAGCGGCCCCTACGAGCAGTACTTC
TRBV11-2,TRBJ2-5,TRBD1,few,CASSLSTGGGETQYF,TGTGCCAGCAGCCTTAGTACAGGGGGCGGGGAGACCCAGTACTTC
TRBV27,TRBJ2-1,TRBD2,few,CASSLLIAGGVEQFF,TGTGCCAGCAGTTTATTGATAGCTGGGGGGGTTGAGCAGTTCTTC
TRBV5-5,TRBJ1-3,-,many,CASSLDAGVYTIYF,TGTGCCAGCAGCTTGGATGCAGGGGTCTACACCATATATTTT
TRBV5-1,TRBJ2-2,TRBD1,many,CASSFFPPGQAANTGELFF,TGCGCCAGCAGCTTTTTCCCACCCGGACAGGCAGCGAACACCGGGGAGCTGTTTTTT
TRBV20-1,TRBJ2-7,TRBD1,-,CRGTGGQNEQYF,TGCAGGGGGACAGGGGGCCAAAACGAGCAGTACTTC
TRBV20-1,TRBJ2-7,TRBD1,many,CSAPAGGYEQYF,TGCAGTGCTCCCGCAGGGGGCTACGAGCAGTACTTC
TRBV5-1,TRBJ2-3,TRBD2,few,CASSSGLLAGAHTDTQYF,TGCGCCAGCAGCTCCGGCCTCCTAGCGGGGGCCCACACAGATACGCAGTATTTT
TRBV28,TRBJ2-2,TRBD2,many,CASRQGTSGVELFF,TGTGCCAGCAGACAAGGGACTAGCGGGGTGGAGCTGTTTTTT
TRBV7-9,TRBJ2-7,TRBD1,-,CASRPDGTGRHEQYF,TGTGCCAGCAGACCTGACGGGACAGGTAGGCACGAGCAGTACTTC
TRBV5-1,TRBJ1-2,-,many,CASSLRPLNDYTF,TGCGCCAGCAGCTTGAGGCCCCTCAATGACTACACCTTC
TRBV20-1,TRBJ2-1,TRBD1,many,CSARKGQGRDNEQFF,TGCAGTGCTAGAAAGGGACAGGGCAGGGACAATGAGCAGTTCTTC
TRBV5-1,TRBJ1-6,-,many,CASNYEGTEGSPLHF,TGCGCCAGCAACTATGAGGGGACCGAAGGGTCACCCCTCCACTTT
TRBV18,TRBJ1-5,-,few,CASSGQISNQPQHF,TGTGCCAGCTCAGGACAGATTAGCAATCAGCCCCAGCATTTT
TRBV20-1,TRBJ1-3,-,-,CSARRRGSLTLSGNTIYF,TGCAGTGCTAGGAGACGAGGGTCCCTTACACTCTCTGGAAACACCATATATTTT
TRBV28,TRBJ2-7,-,few,CASSFFSGAEQYF,TGTGCCAGCAGTTTTTTTTCAGGGGCCGAGCAGTACTTC
TRBV5-8,TRBJ1-2,-,-,CASSLGAGFGYGYTF,TGTGCCAGCAGCCTTGGGGCCGGGTTCGGCTATGGCTACACCTTC
TRBV20-1,TRBJ2-7,-,-,CSASPQVEIPRVLYVQYF,TGCAGTGCTAGCCCCCAGGTAGAAATACCAAGAGTTCTCTACGTGCAGTACTTC
TRBV7-9,TRBJ1-2,-,many,CASRTASNYGYTF,TGTGCCAGCAGGACTGCCTCGAACTATGGCTACACCTTC
TRBV18,TRBJ2-3,TRBD2,-,CASSPTSGSVGDTQYF,TGTGCCAGCTCGCCTACTAGCGGGAGTGTTGGAGATACGCAGTATTTT
TRBV29-1,TRBJ2-1,-,many,CSVSVGSSYNEQFF,TGCAGCGTTTCGGTGGGGAGCTCCTACAATGAGCAGTTCTTC
TRBV9,TRBJ2-1,-,-,CASSVVRPNAYNEQFF,TGTGCCAGCAGCGTAGTGCGTCCAAACGCCTACAATGAGCAGTTCTTC
TRBV10-3,TRBJ2-7,-,many,CAISESDVSSGEQYF,TGTGCCATCAGTGAGTCTGATGTCAGTTCGGGCGAGCAGTACTTC
TRBV27,TRBJ2-7,TRBD2,few,CASSLSTSGQAEQYF,TGTGCCAGCAGTTTATCGACTAGCGGCCAGGCCGAGCAGTACTTC
TRBV12-3/TRBV12-4,TRBJ2-1,-,many,CASSSTSDSYNEQFF,TGTGCCAGCAGTTCTACGTCTGACTCCTACAATGAGCAGTTCTTC
TRBV29-1,TRBJ2-1,-,many,CSVGWSSYNEQFF,TGCAGCGTTGGTTGGAGCTCCTACAATGAGCAGTTCTTC
TRBV6-1,TRBJ2-6,TRBD1,-,CANALQGDSGANVLTF,TGTGCCAACGCTCTGCAGGGGGATTCTGGGGCCAACGTCCTGACTTTC
TRBV4-3,TRBJ1-5,-,many,CASSQDSGGGQPQHF,TGCGCCAGCAGCCAAGATTCGGGTGGAGGGCAGCCCCAGCATTTT
TRBV20-1,TRBJ2-1,TRBD2,many,CSARDLAGLAGLGEQFF,TGCAGTGCTAGAGATCTCGCGGGACTAGCGGGTCTGGGGGAGCAGTTCTTC
TRBV18,TRBJ2-3,-,many,CASSRDTSPTDTQYF,TGTGCCAGCTCCCGGGACACGTCCCCCACAGATACGCAGTATTTT
TRBV10-3,TRBJ2-5,-,many,CAISAQPRDQETQYF,TGTGCCATCAGTGCGCAACCTAGAGACCAAGAGACCCAGTACTTC
TRBV5-1,TRBJ2-7,-,many,CASSLSLAGANEQYF,TGCGCCAGCAGCCTTTCGTTGGCAGGGGCTAACGAGCAGTACTTC
TRBV29-1,TRBJ2-3,-,many,CSVEGRHDTQYF,TGCAGCGTTGAAGGACGACACGATACGCAGTATTTT
TRBV11-2,TRBJ2-5,-,many,CASRDQGRETQYF,TGTGCCAGCAGGGATCAGGGACGGGAGACCCAGTACTTC
TRBV30,TRBJ1-4,-,many,CAWMRGRFATNEKLFF,TGTGCCTGGATGAGGGGGAGGTTTGCAACTAATGAAAAACTGTTTTTT
TRBV5-1,TRBJ2-3,-,few,CASSFGTSPTTDTQYF,TGCGCCAGCAGCTTTGGGACCTCCCCTACCACAGATACGCAGTATTTT
TRBV24-1,TRBJ2-1,-,many,CATSGVWGEQFF,TGTGCCACCAGTGGAGTTTGGGGTGAGCAGTTCTTC
TRBV14,TRBJ2-5,TRBD2,-,CASSQSTSGGFGETQYF,TGTGCCAGCAGCCAGTCCACTAGCGGGGGATTCGGGGAGACCCAGTACTTC
TRBV2,TRBJ2-1,-,many,CASSEALPGAAINEQFF,TGTGCCAGCAGTGAAGCGCTTCCGGGCGCGGCCATCAATGAGCAGTTCTTC
TRBV5-1,TRBJ2-7,-,many,CASSLEDSYEQYF,TGCGCCAGCAGCTTGGAGGACAGCTACGAGCAGTACTTC
TRBV5-5,TRBJ2-3,TRBD2,-,CASSHPLSGSWQYF,TGTGCCAGCAGCCACCCTCTTAGCGGGAGTTGGCAGTATTTT
TRBV14,TRBJ2-1,TRBD2,-,CASSAHPRTSVYNEQFF,TGTGCCAGCAGCGCCCACCCAAGGACTAGCGTCTACAATGAGCAGTTCTTC
TRBV10-3,TRBJ2-5,-,many,CAISESAGETQYF,TGTGCCATCAGTGAGTCTGCCGGAGAGACCCAGTACTTC
TRBV5-1,TRBJ1-1,-,-,CASSLALGQNTEAFF,TGCGCCAGCAGCCTTGCTTTGGGACAGAACACTGAAGCTTTCTTT
TRBV5-1,TRBJ2-3,TRBD2,many,CASSELAGGPGTQYF,TGCGCCAGCAGCGAACTAGCGGGGGGGCCCGGGACGCAGTATTTT